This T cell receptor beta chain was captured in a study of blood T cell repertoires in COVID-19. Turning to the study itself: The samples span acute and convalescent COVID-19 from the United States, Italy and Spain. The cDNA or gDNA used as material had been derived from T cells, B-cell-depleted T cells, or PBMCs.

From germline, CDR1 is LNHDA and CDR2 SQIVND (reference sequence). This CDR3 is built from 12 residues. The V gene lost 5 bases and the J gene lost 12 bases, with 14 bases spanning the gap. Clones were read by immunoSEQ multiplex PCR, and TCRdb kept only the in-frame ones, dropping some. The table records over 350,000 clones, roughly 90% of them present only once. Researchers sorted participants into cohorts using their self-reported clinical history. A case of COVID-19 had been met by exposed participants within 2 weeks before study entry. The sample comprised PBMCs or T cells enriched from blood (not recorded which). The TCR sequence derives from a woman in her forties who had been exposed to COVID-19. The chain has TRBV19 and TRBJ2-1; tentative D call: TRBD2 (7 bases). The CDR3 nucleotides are TGTGCCAGTAGTGGCGGGGGCATATGGCAGTTCTTC. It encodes CASSGGGIWQFF. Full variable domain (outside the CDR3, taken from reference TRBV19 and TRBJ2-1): DGGITQSPKYLFRKEGQNVTLSCEQNLNHDAMYWYRQDPGQGLRLIYYSQIVNDFQKGDIAEGYSVSREKKESFPLTVTSAQKNPTAFYLCASSGGGIWQFFGPGTRLTVL.